This T cell receptor beta chain stems from a study of radiotherapy plus CTLA-4 blockade in lung cancer. Using immunoSEQ multiplex PCR, the repertoire was profiled, and TCRdb retains in-frame clones only, with some absent. The data hold 40,000 to 45,000 clones, with approximately 67% observed a single time. Trimming cost V 4 bases and J 5 bases, with 13 bases left between them. The germline V gene has CDR1 GTSNPN and CDR2 SVGIG (reference sequence). CDR3 length: 13 residues. The sample in question was peripheral blood, obtained from a patient treated with radiotherapy plus ipilimumab. This clonotype was sampled from a human donor with non-small cell lung cancer who had a partial response to radiotherapy plus ipilimumab. This chain joins TRBV30 and TRBJ2-3, with D maybe TRBD2 (5 bases). The CDR3 loop reads CAWTGISQDTQYF. The CDR3 bases are TGTGCCTGGACCGGGATAAGTCAAGATACGCAGTATTTT.